Each of the 3 T cell receptor beta chains below was sequenced from the same sample in a study of CD8 T cells in Susac syndrome. An input of about 0.45 to 1 ug of RNA was subjected to reverse transcription using random hexamers. TCRdb passed the immunoSEQ multiplex PCR reads through MiXCR, listing each CDR3 protein once. The sample includes about 200,000 distinct CDR3 sequences, just under 95% of them seen just once. Sequencing used CD4+ T cells from PBMCs. Source of these receptors: a human donor with multiple sclerosis.

The chain uses TRBV6-2 or TRBV6-3 and TRBJ2-7; the D gene could be TRBD1 or TRBD2 (5 bases each). CDR1 is MNHEY, CDR2 SVGEGT, per germline. This CDR3 contains 12 residues. Trimming took off 8 bases at V and 4 bases at J, with 12 bases between the two ends. DNA of the CDR3: TGTGCCAGCGGGGACGTGAGGTACGAGCAGTACTTC. Translated: CASGDVRYEQYF.

The rearrangement uses TRBV6-6 and TRBJ2-7; no reliable D call. CDR3 size: 14 residues. CDR1 MNHNY and CDR2 SVGAGI come from the germline V gene (reference sequence). The V and J ends lost 2 bases and 0 bases respectively, with 8 bases between them. The DNA for the CDR3 is TGTGCCAGCAGTTACGGCAGGAGCTCCTACGAGCAGTACGTC. Protein: CASSYGRSSYEQYV.

The chain couples TRBV5-4 to TRBJ1-1; D gene unclear. Per the germline V gene, CDR1 is SGHNT and CDR2 is YYREEE (reference sequence). The CDR3 covers 17 residues. V shed 0 bases and J shed 0 bases, with 15 bases lying between them. The CDR3 loop reads CASSLAGRVIMNTEAFF. The CDR3, as DNA: TGTGCCAGCAGCTTGGCGGGGAGGGTAATCATGAACACTGAAGCTTTCTTT.